This T cell receptor (beta chain) was obtained from a study of shared clonotypes between healthy human individuals. V was shortened by 10 bases and J by 4 bases, with 13 bases between the two germline ends. There are 12 residues in the CDR3. Looked up from germline, CDR1 is MNHNY and CDR2 is SVGAGI (reference sequence). As to this clone: Its cognate antigen is unknown.

General study results and limits: An effect of sequencing depth on clonotype sharing among donors was expected.

All donors qualified as healthy HIV-negative adults and had experienced no recent acute infections or vaccinations. Across several immunoSEQ plates, the genomic DNA of each subset was split evenly. What was sequenced on ten immunoSEQ deep assay plates was unsorted PBMC DNA. Assay: immunoSEQ multiplex PCR; the TCRdb copy retains only in-frame clones and omits some. Of 450,000 to 650,000 clones in the sample, around 78% were seen once. The clonotype was recovered from a middle-aged woman in good health. Some clones in this sample may be carry-over from other donors' samples. The specimen sequenced was PBMCs. The rearrangement links TRBV6-6 to TRBJ1-1, with D hard to call. The CDR3 loop reads CATDTRSTEAFF. The CDR3 coding sequence is TGTGCCACGGATACACGATCCACTGAAGCTTTCTTT.